This T cell receptor beta chain was obtained from a study of post-analysis software for immune sequencing data. The library was made from cDNA and included unique molecular identifiers. A single record per CDR3 protein comes from TCRdb applying MiXCR to the PCR reads. The sample records roughly 580,000 distinct CDR3 sequences, about 40% being singletons. Germline CDR1 LNHNV, CDR2 YYDKDF (reference sequence). With V trimmed by 3 bases and J by 5 bases, 3 bases remained unmatched. The CDR3 length is 13 residues. Study observations and caveats: Controls significantly exceeded multiple sclerosis patients in normalized Chao1 diversity. Five TRBV segments, including TRBV5-6, TRBV5-1 and TRBV20-1, were more frequent in patients than controls.

A remark on this clonotype: Its antigen remains unidentified.

The sequence derives from a girl aged 10-17 years with multiple sclerosis. The chain has TRBV15 and TRBJ1-2, with 7 bases matching TRBD1. The sample comprised blood. DNA of the CDR3: TGTGCCACCAGCAGTAGGGGGCCTTATGGCTACACCTTC. It is translated as CATSSRGPYGYTF.